Sequencing of this T cell receptor beta chain was carried out in a study of persistence of HIV-infected CD4 T cells. Germline assignment: CDR1 GTSNPN and CDR2 SVGIG (reference sequence). The CDR3 has 14 amino acids. V was shortened by 2 bases and J by 4 bases, with 14 bases between the two germline ends. The count of this clone is one. The antigen is undetermined. An overlapping HIV-1 Gag peptide pool stimulated these cells at about 0.91 ug/peptide/mL. Responding CD4+ T cells were sorted by upregulation of both CD40 ligand and CD69. Plasma HIV-1 RNA stayed below 50 copies/mL for at least 4 years. The libraries were made with immunoSEQ version 4 in survey mode. Here immunoSEQ multiplex PCR was the method, and the copy in TCRdb shows in-frame clones only, minus some. The data hold almost 20,000 clones, with 65% observed a single time.

The J gene is TRBJ1-1, the V gene TRBV30; D is ambiguous. The receptor was isolated from an adult woman with HIV who was CMV-seropositive. The specimen was CD4+ T cells sorted from PBMCs after approximately 20-hour stimulation, collected from a patient who received antiretroviral therapy. CDR3 sequence: CAWSRQGGSTEAFF. CDR3 sequence (DNA): TGTGCCTGGAGTAGGCAAGGAGGGAGCACTGAAGCTTTCTTT. The full variable domain, rest sourced from reference TRBV30 and TRBJ1-1, is SQTIHQWPATLVQPVGSPLSLECTVEGTSNPNLYWYRQAAGRGLQLLFYSVGIGQISSEVPQNLSASRPQDRQFILSSKKLLLSDSGFYLCAWSRQGGSTEAFFGQGTRLTVV.